This T cell receptor beta chain was profiled in a study of PD-1 blockade in classical Hodgkin lymphoma. Whole-study results and caveats: By C4D1 there was a significant rise in CD4+ TCR diversity but not in CD8+ TCR diversity. Complete responders showed a baseline diversity that resembled the diversity of newly diagnosed patients. Some patients began nivolumab under 1 year after ASCT. These patients were excluded from later analyses.

A note on this clone: The antigen is undetermined.

Repertoires were generated with immunoSEQ multiplex PCR, while TCRdb's copy carries only in-frame clones and drops some. The sample has roughly 13,000 clones; around 85% are singletons. Germline-derived CDR1 and CDR2 are SGHTA and FQGNSA. There are 14 residues in the CDR3. The time point: cycle 4 day 1 (C4D1), after 6 weeks of nivolumab. Every patient experienced relapse after autologous stem cell transplantation, and brentuximab vedotin exposure varied. Negative selection with magnetic separation was used to purify CD4+ T cells from thawed PBMCs. Under best response, outcomes were complete response, partial response or progressive disease.

The V and J genes are TRBV7-2 and TRBJ2-5, with 10 bases identical to TRBD2. The end of the DNA fits TRBJ2-7 better, so the J call may be wrong. The sequence came from a human donor with classical Hodgkin lymphoma. Sequences were derived from CD4+ T cells from blood, sampled before the fourth cycle of nivolumab. CDR3 protein: CASRRTSGSYEQYF. DNA for the CDR3: TGTGCCAGCAGACGGACTAGCGGATCCTACGAGCAGTACTTC.